This entry lists 15 T cell receptor beta chains sequenced from one sample in a study of T cell changes during pregnancy in multiple sclerosis. The table came from immunoSEQ multiplex PCR; TCRdb's copy has only in-frame clones and leaves some out. The data hold tens of thousands of clones, with around 93% observed a single time. The starting material was peripheral blood, obtained before pregnancy. The origin of the receptors is a female donor with multiple sclerosis, enrolled in a pregnancy study.

The chain combines TRBV5-6 with TRBJ1-5; 10 positions agree with TRBD1. The V segment lost 5 bases and the J segment 2 bases; nucleotides outside the gene matches: 7. Germline V gene data show CDR1 as SGHDT and CDR2 as YYEEEE. The CDR3 covers 16 residues. The CDR3 region is CASSFGTGEGNQPQHF. CDR3 sequence (DNA): TGTGCCAGCAGTTTTGGGACAGGGGAAGGCAATCAGCCCCAGCATTTT.

This clone occurred once. The chain carries TRBV7-2 and TRBJ1-5; D gene uncertain. Germline CDR1 reads SGHTA; CDR2 reads FQGNSA. Trimming shortened V by 3 bases and J by 11 bases, and 17 bases separated the two germline ends. The CDR3 runs 14 residues. The CDR3 is CASSFWTEGATQHF. The CDR3 DNA is TGTGCCAGCAGCTTTTGGACGGAGGGAGCTACCCAGCATTTT.

The chain combines TRBV29-1 with TRBJ1-2; 7 bases agree with TRBD1. The CDR3 loop spans 13 amino acids. CDR1 is SQVTM, CDR2 ANQGSEA, per germline. Trimming removed 2 bases from V and 8 bases from J; junction bases left unmatched: 8. In DNA, the CDR3 is TGCAGCGTTGAACGGGTGACAGGGAAAGGCTACACCTTC. This gives the protein CSVERVTGKGYTF.

V and J are TRBV11-2 and TRBJ1-1; D perhaps matches TRBD1 (6 bases). The CDR3 sequence is 11 residues long. Trimming shortened V by 5 bases and J by 8 bases, and 9 bases separated the two germline ends. Germline values: CDR1 SGHAT, CDR2 FQNNGV. The chain's CDR3 is CASSPDREAFF. In DNA form, the CDR3 reads TGTGCCAGCAGCCCAGACAGGGAAGCTTTCTTT.

The chain uses TRBV6-1 and TRBJ1-6; D may be TRBD1 (5 bases). Germline CDR1 MNHNS, CDR2 SASEGT. Trimming took off 8 bases at V and 9 bases at J, with 11 bases between the two ends. This CDR3 has 12 residues. The CDR3 DNA sequence: TGTGCCAGCGGGACTATTAGTTCACCCCTCCACTTT. Protein: CASGTISSPLHF.

CDR3 loop: CASTYSGTTIYEQYF. DNA for the CDR3: TGTGCCAGCACCTACTCCGGGACTACAATTTACGAGCAGTACTTC. The chain has TRBV27 and TRBJ2-7, with 7 positions matching TRBD2. V shed 7 bases, J shed 4 bases, and the junction held 13 bases outside the gene matches. Germline CDR1 and CDR2: MNHEY and SMNVEV (reference sequence). This CDR3 has 15 amino acids.

This chain connects TRBV5-4 to TRBJ1-3; TRBD1 matches 8 bases. Germline CDR1 reads SGHNT; CDR2 reads YYREEE (reference sequence). The J segment lost 0 bases and the V segment lost 4 bases, leaving 6 bases of the junction unmatched. This CDR3 is built from 16 residues. The CDR3 sequence: CASSKRTGGSGNTIYF. CDR3 in DNA: TGTGCCAGCAGCAAGCGCACAGGGGGCTCTGGAAACACCATATATTTT.

This chain uses TRBV7-2 with TRBJ2-3; 8 nucleotides agree with TRBD2. CDR3 length: 16 residues. The V segment lost 5 bases and the J segment 2 bases; nucleotides outside the gene matches: 9. Per germline, CDR1 SGHTA and CDR2 FQGNSA. The CDR3 sequence is CASSPPRGEFTDTQYF. The CDR3 nucleotides read TGTGCCAGCAGCCCCCCGCGGGGGGAATTCACAGATACGCAGTATTTT.

The chain combines TRBV5-1 with TRBJ2-5; TRBD2 agrees at 7 bases. Germline V gene sequence: CDR1 SGHRS, CDR2 YFSETQ. The V gene end was trimmed by 4 bases and the J gene end by 2 bases; junction bases not matched to a gene: 5. The CDR3 totals 14 residues. CDR3 sequence (DNA): TGCGCCAGCAGCGGGGGGGTGGGTCAAGAGACCCAGTACTTC. It encodes CASSGGVGQETQYF.

This sequence joins TRBV14 and TRBJ2-7, with 12 positions matching TRBD2. Trimming at V came to 4 bases and at J to 3 bases, leaving 7 bases not matched to a gene. The CDR3 is made up of 16 amino acids. In germline, CDR1 is SGHDN, CDR2 FVKESK. CDR3 DNA: TGTGCCAGCAGCCTCCTAGCGGGAGGGCCCTTCTACGAGCAGTACTTC. This encodes CASSLLAGGPFYEQYF.

J is TRBJ2-3 and V is TRBV27, with D possibly being TRBD2 (6 bases). Germline CDR1 is MNHEY and CDR2 is SMNVEV (reference sequence). CDR3 length: 16 residues. V was pared by 5 bases and J by 1 base, with 16 bases between. CDR3 coding DNA: TGTGCCAGCAGTCCCTTGGGGCGGGGCCGCACAGATACGCAGTATTTT. It yields the protein CASSPLGRGRTDTQYF.

This chain uses TRBV28 with TRBJ2-5; D ambiguous. Germline-derived CDR1 and CDR2 are MDHEN and SYDVKM. The CDR3 is made up of 15 amino acids. Deletions cut 3 bases from V and 3 bases from J, with 14 bases between. CDR3 amino acids: CASSLGRLKKETQYF. CDR3 coding DNA: TGTGCCAGCAGTTTGGGCCGCTTAAAGAAAGAGACCCAGTACTTC.

The chain recombines TRBV2 with TRBJ1-4, with TRBD1 matching 7 bases. The CDR3 is 14 amino acids. V lost 11 bases and J lost 7; bases outside the gene matches: 13. CDR1 and CDR2 from the germline V gene are SNHLY and FYNNEI. This chain's CDR3 is CAGAGSGGFEKLFF. The CDR3 DNA follows: TGTGCCGGCGCGGGCTCAGGGGGGTTTGAAAAACTGTTTTTT.

This chain joins TRBV18 and TRBJ2-1; D is perhaps TRBD1 (5 bases). This CDR3 spans 16 amino acids. Per germline, CDR1 KGHSH and CDR2 LQKENI. The V end was cut by 3 bases, the J end by 1 base, with 13 bases between. The CDR3: CASSPGPQGSYNEQFF. In nucleotides, the CDR3 is TGTGCCAGCTCACCGGGCCCTCAGGGTTCCTACAATGAGCAGTTCTTC.

The rearrangement links TRBV5-1 to TRBJ2-3; D not resolved. CDR3 size: 15 residues. V shed 4 bases and J shed 2 bases, with 14 bases lying between them. Germline V gene data show CDR1 as SGHRS and CDR2 as YFSETQ. In nucleotides, the CDR3 is TGCGCCAGCAGCCTGTCGATAACACACACAGATACGCAGTATTTT. It encodes CASSLSITHTDTQYF.